This T cell receptor beta chain stems from a study of response to subunit inactivated influenza vaccine. Whole-study results and caveats: The authors proposed limited new T cell recruitment per seasonal influenza vaccination.

This clonotype was picked up a small number of times. Its target is not known. TCRdb reprocessed the RT-PCR reads via MiXCR and lists one record per CDR3 protein. In the table there are about 650,000 distinct CDR3 sequences, approximately 15% of which are singletons. Trimming cost V 6 bases and J 4 bases, with 10 bases left between them. The germline V gene encodes CDR1 SQVTM and CDR2 ANQGSEA. CDR3 length: 12 residues. The material was PBMCs from blood, obtained about 13 days after vaccination. This receptor was taken from a man in his fifties or sixties who received an inactivated influenza vaccine. The chain links TRBV29-1 to TRBJ2-1, with a possible D match to TRBD1 (7 bases). The CDR3 is CSVRDSYNEQFF. As DNA, the CDR3 is TGCAGCGTGCGGGACAGTTACAATGAGCAGTTCTTC.